The 14 T cell receptor beta chains given below trace back to one sample, sequenced in a study of shared clonotypes between healthy human individuals. Assay used: immunoSEQ multiplex PCR; TCRdb lists only in-frame clones, some missing. The sample has about 1.5 million clones; under 99% are singletons. Specimen: naive CD4+ T cells sorted from blood. Regarding subset: CD45RA+ positively selected. Receptors originate from a man in his thirties or forties in good health.

This chain joins TRBV5-1 and TRBJ1-1, with D unclear. V was shortened by 0 bases and J by 1 base, with 16 bases between the two germline ends. Germline CDR1 is SGHRS and CDR2 is YFSETQ. The CDR3 is made up of 17 amino acids. The CDR3 bases are TGCGCCAGCAGCTTGGGGGTTGGCAGCTGGGCGAACACTGAAGCTTTCTTT. This sequence encodes CASSLGVGSWANTEAFF. Variable domain in full (rest from reference TRBV5-1 and TRBJ1-1): KAGVTQTPRYLIKTRGQQVTLSCSPISGHRSVSWYQQTPGQGLQFLFEYFSETQRNKGNFPGRFSGRQFSNSRSEMNVSTLELGDSALYLCASSLGVGSWANTEAFFGQGTRLTVV.

As regards this clone: The same CDR3 arises from other DNA sequences in this sample as well. The chain couples TRBV11-2 to TRBJ2-5; TRBD2 matches at 11 bases. V shed 5 bases, J shed 6 bases, and the junction held 11 bases outside the gene matches. The CDR3 spans 16 residues. Germline CDR1 is SGHAT and CDR2 is FQNNGV. The CDR3 DNA follows: TGTGCCAGCAGCCCGATAGCGGGAGGGCCGGAAAAGACCCAGTACTTC. It codes for CASSPIAGGPEKTQYF.

This chain links TRBV9 with TRBJ2-7, with a tentative D call TRBD2 (6 bases). Germline V lookup: CDR1 SGDLS, CDR2 YYNGEE. CDR3 length equals 15 residues. V lost 0 bases, J lost 1 base, and 11 bases lay in between. CDR3 amino acids: CASSVGGTYSYEQYF. CDR3 bases: TGTGCCAGCAGCGTAGGAGGGACTTATTCCTACGAGCAGTACTTC.

The rearrangement joins TRBV5-4 to TRBJ1-3; TRBD1 might be the D (5 bases). This CDR3 has 14 residues. CDR1 and CDR2 (germline): SGHNT, YYREEE (reference sequence). V was trimmed by 1 base and J by 8 bases, leaving 13 bases between them. The CDR3 loop reads CASSLPGGRDTIYF. The DNA of the CDR3 is TGTGCCAGCAGCTTGCCCGGGGGTAGGGACACCATATATTTT.

The gene calls are TRBV19 and TRBJ2-2; 9 bases fit TRBD2. The germline V gene encodes CDR1 LNHDA and CDR2 SQIVND (reference sequence). The CDR3 contains 20 residues. J was trimmed by 2 bases and V by 5 bases; bases with no gene match: 18. In DNA form, the CDR3 reads TGTGCCAGTAGTCCTAGGGTTCTAGCGGGGATCGGAATTAACACCGGGGAGCTGTTTTTT. Translated, it gives CASSPRVLAGIGINTGELFF. The full variable domain, its missing parts supplied by reference TRBV19 and TRBJ2-2, is DGGITQSPKYLFRKEGQNVTLSCEQNLNHDAMYWYRQDPGQGLRLIYYSQIVNDFQKGDIAEGYSVSREKKESFPLTVTSAQKNPTAFYLCASSPRVLAGIGINTGELFFGEGSRLTVL.

This clone was found a few times. The chain carries TRBV28 and TRBJ1-5, with a weak D call TRBD1 (5 bases). With 7 bases removed from V and 6 bases from J, the gap between germline ends came to 13 bases. CDR1 and CDR2 from the germline V gene are MDHEN and SYDVKM. The CDR3 is 13 amino acids. In DNA form, the CDR3 reads TGTGCCAGCATTGAAGGGGTCAGTCAGCCCCAGCATTTT. Its translation is CASIEGVSQPQHF.

This chain connects TRBV7-9 to TRBJ1-5, with D hard to call. Looked up from germline, CDR1 is SEHNR and CDR2 is FQNEAQ (reference sequence). This CDR3 region has 14 residues. Trimming took off 5 bases at V and 6 bases at J, with 14 bases between the two ends. The DNA for the CDR3 is TGTGCCAGCAGCCTAGGGAGAGGGCTTCAGCCCCAGCATTTT. Its protein product is CASSLGRGLQPQHF.

Regarding this clone: Other nucleotide sequences in the sample specify the same CDR3. V is TRBV5-1 and J is TRBJ2-7, with 15 bases that match TRBD2. Germline V lookup: CDR1 SGHRS, CDR2 YFSETQ. This CDR3 has 15 amino acids. The V and J ends lost 4 bases and 2 bases, in that order; junction bases with no gene match: 1. This CDR3 reads CASSRTSGRAYEQYF. The CDR3 bases are TGCGCCAGCAGCCGGACTAGCGGGAGGGCCTACGAGCAGTACTTC. Combining the CDR3 with reference TRBV5-1 and TRBJ2-7 gives the whole variable domain KAGVTQTPRYLIKTRGQQVTLSCSPISGHRSVSWYQQTPGQGLQFLFEYFSETQRNKGNFPGRFSGRQFSNSRSEMNVSTLELGDSALYLCASSRTSGRAYEQYFGPGTRLTVT.

This sequence joins TRBV7-9 and TRBJ2-6, with TRBD1 matching 9 bases. CDR3 length: 16 residues. Trimming at V came to 4 bases and at J to 8 bases, leaving 9 bases not matched to a gene. CDR1 and CDR2 from the germline V gene are SEHNR and FQNEAQ (reference sequence). CDR3 protein: CASSSTGGNRSNVLTF. As DNA, the CDR3 is TGTGCCAGCAGCTCAACAGGGGGCAATCGGTCCAACGTCCTGACTTTC.

The rearrangement links TRBV5-4 to TRBJ1-3; tentatively, D is TRBD1 (5 bases). CDR3 length equals 17 residues. Germline V gene lookup returns CDR1 SGHNT and CDR2 YYREEE (reference sequence). V was shortened by 4 bases and J by 0 bases, with 17 bases between the two germline ends. The CDR3 DNA sequence: TGTGCCAGCAGCCAAGACAGCCCCAAAAGCTCTGGAAACACCATATATTTT. This codes for CASSQDSPKSSGNTIYF. Variable domain in full (rest from reference TRBV5-4 and TRBJ1-3): ETGVTQSPTHLIKTRGQQVTLRCSSQSGHNTVSWYQQALGQGPQFIFQYYREEENGRGNFPPRFSGLQFPNYSSELNVNALELDDSALYLCASSQDSPKSSGNTIYFGEGSWLTVV.

The J gene is TRBJ2-3, the V gene TRBV9, with D possibly matching TRBD1 (5 bases). The CDR3 has 15 amino acids. V was cut by 3 bases and J by 4 bases, with 15 bases left in between. Germline-derived CDR1 and CDR2 are SGDLS and YYNGEE. CDR3 bases: TGTGCCAGCAGCGCGCCGGGCCCCAGGGCAGATACGCAGTATTTT. Encoded protein: CASSAPGPRADTQYF.

This chain joins TRBV28 and TRBJ2-3; D not certain. Trimming stripped 5 bases from V and 0 bases from J, with 12 bases between. Germline V gene sequence: CDR1 MDHEN, CDR2 SYDVKM. The CDR3 covers 15 residues. DNA for the CDR3: TGTGCCAGCAGTCCCCGGCGACCTAGCACAGATACGCAGTATTTT. Amino acids: CASSPRRPSTDTQYF.

The chain recombines TRBV27 with TRBJ1-5; D perhaps matches TRBD1 (5 bases). Germline V lookup: CDR1 MNHEY, CDR2 SMNVEV (reference sequence). V shed 3 bases and J shed 4 bases, with 13 bases lying between them. CDR3 length: 15 residues. The CDR3 loop is CASSFGAGTNQPQHF. The DNA for the CDR3 is TGTGCCAGCAGTTTTGGGGCGGGAACGAATCAGCCCCAGCATTTT.

The J gene is TRBJ2-1, the V gene TRBV5-6; 7 bases line up with TRBD2. This CDR3 spans 15 amino acids. J was trimmed by 4 bases and V by 0 bases; bases with no gene match: 4. Germline CDR1 is SGHDT and CDR2 is YYEEEE. The CDR3 spells CASSLVTSRYNEQFF. The DNA for the CDR3 is TGTGCCAGCAGCTTGGTGACTAGCAGATACAATGAGCAGTTCTTC. Full variable domain (remainder filled in from reference TRBV5-6 and TRBJ2-1): DAGVTQSPTHLIKTRGQQVTLRCSPKSGHDTVSWYQQALGQGPQFIFQYYEEEERQRGNFPDRFSGHQFPNYSSELNVNALLLGDSALYLCASSLVTSRYNEQFFGPGTRLTVL.